These 6 T cell receptor beta chains came from one sample sequenced in a study of cytomegalovirus exposure and HLA in healthy donors (dated by TCRdb to about 2017). The library was made by the immunoSEQ multiplex PCR assay. The multiplex PCR relied on a mix of 60 forward primers for TCR Vbeta segments and 13 reverse primers for TCR Jbeta segments. This immuneACCESS table, as held by TCRdb, lists in-frame sequences with V and J called but not all clones. Of the missing ones, under half trace to an unresolved V gene in checked studies; the others have no known cause. The sample table records about 98,000 clones; around 83% of these occur just once. Of the sample, under 4% falls within the top ten clones. Sequenced sample: PBMCs. These receptors were taken from a female donor in good health and CMV-seropositive.

This chain joins TRBV10-3 and TRBJ2-1, with TRBD2 matching over 11 bases. Germline loops: CDR1 ENHRY, CDR2 SYGVKD. This CDR3 has 16 residues. The ends lost 4 bases at V and 7 bases at J; junction bases unmatched: 9. The CDR3 loop is CAISGSLAGGWNEQFF. The CDR3, as DNA: TGTGCCATCAGTGGGTCTCTAGCGGGGGGTTGGAATGAGCAGTTCTTC.

CDR3 coding DNA: TGTGCCAGCAGCTTGGGGCAGGGGGCTAAATACGAGCAGTACTTC. Protein: CASSLGQGAKYEQYF. V is TRBV5-6 and J is TRBJ2-7; TRBD1 agrees at 8 bases. This CDR3 contains 15 residues. In germline, CDR1 is SGHDT, CDR2 YYEEEE. V shed 0 bases and J 4 bases; nucleotides not matched to a gene: 6.

This clone was detected once. This chain joins TRBV30 and TRBJ2-7; 9 nucleotides align to TRBD2. The V segment lost 1 base and the J segment 3 bases; nucleotides outside the gene matches: 4. The CDR3 consists of 14 residues. CDR1 is GTSNPN, CDR2 SVGIG, per germline (reference sequence). CDR3 bases: TGTGCCTGGAGTGATAGCGGGAGAAGCTACGAGCAGTACTTC. Amino acid sequence: CAWSDSGRSYEQYF.

The genes are TRBV2 and TRBJ2-7; the D is unclear. Germline values: CDR1 SNHLY, CDR2 FYNNEI. This CDR3 has 13 amino acids. Trimming pared 2 bases from V and 9 bases from J, leaving 14 bases between. CDR3: CASSENEVSWQYF. The DNA for the CDR3 is TGTGCCAGCAGTGAAAATGAGGTCAGCTGGCAGTACTTC.

The chain links TRBV27 to TRBJ2-5, with D tentatively TRBD1 (7 bases). Per the germline V gene, CDR1 is MNHEY and CDR2 is SMNVEV (reference sequence). V was cut by 5 bases and J by 5 bases, with 15 bases left in between. This CDR3 has 14 residues. The chain's CDR3 is CASSPTTGRETQYF. The CDR3 nucleotides read TGTGCCAGCAGTCCAACGACAGGGAGGGAGACCCAGTACTTC.

This clone was seen only a few times. This sequence joins TRBV25-1 and TRBJ2-1; 7 bases are a match to TRBD1. Germline V gene lookup returns CDR1 MGHDK and CDR2 SYGVNS. This CDR3 has 14 residues. The J segment lost 8 bases and the V segment lost 10 bases, leaving 14 bases of the junction unmatched. The CDR3 DNA reads TGTGCCACCGCGGAGACAGGGACGTTCGATGAGCAGTTCTTC. This translates into CATAETGTFDEQFF.